What follows are 14 T cell receptor beta chains derived from one specimen sequenced in a study of technical replicates of blood from a handful of donors. Libraries were prepared by immunoSEQ multiplex PCR; TCRdb keeps only in-frame clonotypes and omits some of them. The sample holds around 68,000 clones; roughly 97% are singletons and the top ten take under 0.3%. What was sequenced was T cells isolated from PBMCs. These receptors came from a human donor in good health.

The chain is built from TRBV15 and TRBJ2-3, with D perhaps matching TRBD2 (6 bases). Trimming took 7 bases from V and 9 from J, leaving 14 bases between them. Germline V gene sequence: CDR1 LNHNV, CDR2 YYDKDF (reference sequence). CDR3 length: 12 residues. The CDR3 DNA is TGTGCCACCACAGGAGGGACTCCGACGCAGTATTTT. This translates into CATTGGTPTQYF.

The chain joins TRBV27 to TRBJ2-3; 12 nucleotides align to TRBD2. Germline assignment: CDR1 MNHEY and CDR2 SMNVEV (reference sequence). Unmatched junction bases numbered 6, after V lost 5 bases and J lost 3 bases. The CDR3 runs 16 residues. DNA for the CDR3: TGTGCCAGCAGTCCTTCGACTAGCGGGAGAACAGATACGCAGTATTTT. Protein sequence: CASSPSTSGRTDTQYF.

This clone occurred once. V usage is TRBV5-1 and J usage is TRBJ2-7, with D perhaps TRBD2 (6 bases). The CDR3 is 14 amino acids. With 0 bases removed from V and 5 bases from J, the gap between germline ends came to 12 bases. Germline V lookup: CDR1 SGHRS, CDR2 YFSETQ. The CDR3 loop is CASSLGGGTNEQYF. The CDR3, as DNA: TGCGCCAGCAGCTTGGGTGGGGGGACCAACGAGCAGTACTTC.

This chain links TRBV4-3 with TRBJ2-7; 7 bases agree with TRBD2. Germline trimming cut 2 bases from V and 2 bases from J; bases unmatched to any gene: 9. CDR1 and CDR2 (germline): LGHNA, YSLEER. The CDR3 totals 16 residues. CDR3 in amino acids: CASSQTFPSGTYEQYF. Written as DNA, the CDR3 is TGCGCCAGCAGCCAAACTTTCCCTAGCGGAACCTACGAGCAGTACTTC.

V usage is TRBV4-1 and J usage is TRBJ2-7; 11 bases agree with TRBD2. CDR1 MGHRA and CDR2 YSYEKL come from the germline V gene. V trimming: 4 bases; J trimming: 6 bases; junction bases outside the gene matches: 8. The CDR3 is 15 residues long. This CDR3 is CASSPTPTSGSEQYF. The CDR3 DNA reads TGCGCCAGCAGCCCCACCCCCACTAGCGGGAGCGAGCAGTACTTC.

J is TRBJ2-3 and V is TRBV7-9; 11 bases agree with TRBD2. V lost 5 bases and J lost 0; bases outside the gene matches: 10. This CDR3 comprises 18 residues. CDR1 is SEHNR and CDR2 is FQNEAQ in the germline V gene (reference sequence). Here the CDR3 reads CASSTRPRTSGSTDTQYF. The CDR3 DNA sequence: TGTGCCAGCAGCACTCGTCCCCGGACTAGCGGGAGCACAGATACGCAGTATTTT.

The V gene is TRBV6-8, the J gene TRBJ1-4; TRBD1 is a possible D gene (6 bases). The germline gives CDR1 MNHGY, CDR2 SAAAGT. The CDR3 loop spans 19 amino acids. Trimming left V 4 bases short and J 0 bases short, with 21 bases between. The CDR3 bases are TGTGCCAGCAGTTCCCGGGGCTCGAGGGGGTCTGCAACTAATGAAAAACTGTTTTTT. Its translation is CASSSRGSRGSATNEKLFF.

This chain uses TRBV6-5 with TRBJ1-4; TRBD1 aligns across 9 bases. J gave up 8 bases and V 6 bases, and 4 bases lay outside the gene matches. The germline V gene has CDR1 MNHEY and CDR2 SVGAGI. The CDR3 runs 13 residues. CDR3 amino acids: CASSLGQGEKLFF. As DNA, the CDR3 is TGTGCCAGCAGCCTCGGACAGGGGGAAAAACTGTTTTTT.

The chain carries TRBV5-1 and TRBJ2-5; a weak D match, TRBD1 (6 bases). This CDR3 is 13 amino acids long. CDR1 SGHRS and CDR2 YFSETQ come from the germline V gene. Trimming removed 4 bases at V and 2 bases at J, with 9 bases between. CDR3: CASSRGHQETQYF. CDR3 nucleotides: TGCGCCAGCAGCCGGGGACATCAAGAGACCCAGTACTTC.

This chain joins TRBV10-3 and TRBJ2-7, with a tentative D call TRBD1 (6 bases). CDR3 size: 13 residues. Germline CDR1 ENHRY, CDR2 SYGVKD. The germline V and J ends were trimmed by 8 bases and 5 bases, with 16 bases remaining between them. Here the CDR3 DNA reads TGTGCCATCTACAGGGACGCTAAAAACGAGCAGTACTTC. Protein sequence: CAIYRDAKNEQYF.

The V gene is TRBV29-1, the J gene TRBJ2-7; D is ambiguous. V lost 5 bases to trimming and J lost 0 bases, with 14 bases between them. Germline CDR1 is SQVTM and CDR2 is ANQGSEA. The CDR3 covers 14 residues. The CDR3 loop is CSVKNPTGSYEQYF. The CDR3 bases are TGCAGCGTTAAAAATCCCACTGGCTCCTACGAGCAGTACTTC.

The chain joins TRBV29-1 to TRBJ2-1, with D possibly TRBD2 on 5 matching bases. Trimming shortened V by 3 bases and J by 0 bases, and 12 bases separated the two germline ends. The CDR3 is made up of 15 amino acids. The germline V gene has CDR1 SQVTM and CDR2 ANQGSEA. CDR3 region: CSVDAGTSSYNEQFF. CDR3 DNA sequence: TGCAGCGTTGATGCGGGCACTAGCTCCTACAATGAGCAGTTCTTC.

This chain connects TRBV9 to TRBJ2-6; D uncertain. The CDR3 totals 15 residues. The V gene lost 0 bases and the J gene lost 4 bases, with 8 bases spanning the gap. The germline CDR1 and CDR2 sequences are SGDLS and YYNGEE. CDR3 residues: CASSVAGRGANVLTF. In DNA, the CDR3 is TGTGCCAGCAGCGTAGCAGGCCGGGGGGCCAACGTCCTGACTTTC.

The gene calls are TRBV4-1 and TRBJ2-1; 9 bases fit TRBD2. V gave up 0 bases and J gave up 0 bases; unmatched junction bases: 6. Germline CDR1 reads MGHRA; CDR2 reads YSYEKL. The CDR3 is made up of 18 amino acids. The CDR3 bases are TGCGCCAGCAGCCAAGATGGGCTTAGCGGGAGCTCCTACAATGAGCAGTTCTTC. Protein sequence: CASSQDGLSGSSYNEQFF.